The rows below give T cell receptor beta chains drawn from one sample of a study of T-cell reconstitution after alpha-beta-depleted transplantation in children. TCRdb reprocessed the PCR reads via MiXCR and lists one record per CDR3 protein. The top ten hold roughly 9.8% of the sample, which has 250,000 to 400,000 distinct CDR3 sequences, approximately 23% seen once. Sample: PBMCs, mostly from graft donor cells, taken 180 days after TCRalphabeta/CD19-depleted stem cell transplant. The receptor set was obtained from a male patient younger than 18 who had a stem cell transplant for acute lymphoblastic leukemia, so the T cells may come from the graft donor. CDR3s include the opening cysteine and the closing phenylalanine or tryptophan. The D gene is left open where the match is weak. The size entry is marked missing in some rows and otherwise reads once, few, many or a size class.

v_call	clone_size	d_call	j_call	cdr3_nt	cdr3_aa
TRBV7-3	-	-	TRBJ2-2	TGTGCCAGCAGTCACAAGAACACCGGGGAGCTGTTTTTT	CASSHKNTGELFF
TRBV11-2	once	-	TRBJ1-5	TGTGCCAGCAGCCGATCCTCGGCTCAGCCCCAGCATTTT	CASSRSSAQPQHF
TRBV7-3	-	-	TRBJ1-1	TGTGCCAGCAGCTTAATGGCACCCGGGATCTCTGAAGCTTTCTTT	CASSLMAPGISEAFF
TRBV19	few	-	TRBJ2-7	TGTGCCAGTAGTACGGACGGATCCTACGAGCAGTACTTC	CASSTDGSYEQYF
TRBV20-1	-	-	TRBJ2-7	TGCAGTGCTGGGAGACAGGCCTACGAGCAGTACTTC	CSAGRQAYEQYF
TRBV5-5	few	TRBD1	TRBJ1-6	TGTGCCAGCAGCTTGAATCGAGGACCGGGACAGCTTAATTCACCCCTCCACTTT	CASSLNRGPGQLNSPLHF
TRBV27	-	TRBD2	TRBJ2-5	TGTGCCAGCAGTCTCCGGGACTATGGAGAGACCCAGTACTTC	CASSLRDYGETQYF
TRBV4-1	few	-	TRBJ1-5	TGCGCCAGCAGCCAAGATAGTCGAGACAAGCCCCAGCATTTT	CASSQDSRDKPQHF
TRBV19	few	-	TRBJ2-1	TGTGCCAGTAGGGACTTCGTAGGGTTCAATGAGCAGTTCTTC	CASRDFVGFNEQFF
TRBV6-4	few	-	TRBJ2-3	TGTGCCAGCAGTGACTCGGAAGTTACAGATACGCAGTATTTT	CASSDSEVTDTQYF
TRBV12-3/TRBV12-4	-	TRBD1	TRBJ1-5	TGTGCCAGCAGCTTTGGACAGGGATTTTGGCAGCCCCAGCATTTT	CASSFGQGFWQPQHF
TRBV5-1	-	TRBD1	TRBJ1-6	TGCGCCAGCCGTTATACGACAGGGGTGGATTCACCCCTCCACTTT	CASRYTTGVDSPLHF
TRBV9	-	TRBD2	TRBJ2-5	TGTGCCAGCAGCGTCCCGGGACTAGCGGGAGGAGGAGAGACCCAGTACTTC	CASSVPGLAGGGETQYF
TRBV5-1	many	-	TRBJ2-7	TGCGCCAGCAGCTGGTCCTTGAGGGCCGAGCAGTACTTC	CASSWSLRAEQYF
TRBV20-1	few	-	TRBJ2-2	TGCAGTGCTAGAGTTCCGAACACCGGGGAGCTGTTTTTT	CSARVPNTGELFF
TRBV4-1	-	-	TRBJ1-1	TGCGCCAGCAGCCAGACAGACAGCTATGAAGCTTTCTTT	CASSQTDSYEAFF
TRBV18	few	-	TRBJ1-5	TGTGCCAGCTCACCAACGCAGGGATATCAGCCCCAGCATTTT	CASSPTQGYQPQHF
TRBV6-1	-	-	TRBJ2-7	TGTGCCAGCAGTCCCGGGTTAGCCTCCTACGAGCAGTACTTC	CASSPGLASYEQYF
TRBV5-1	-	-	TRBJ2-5	TGCGCCAGCAGCTTGGCTATGAGATTCGATACCCAGTACTTC	CASSLAMRFDTQYF
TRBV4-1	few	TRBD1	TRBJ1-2	TGCGCCAGCAGCCAACTTATACAGGGGGCCCCAGGCTATGGCTACACCTTC	CASSQLIQGAPGYGYTF
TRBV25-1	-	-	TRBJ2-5	TGTGCCAGCAGTGAATGGCAAGAGACCCAGTACTTC	CASSEWQETQYF
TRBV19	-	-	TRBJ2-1	TGTGCCAGTAGACCAATTTTCTCCTACAATGAGCAGTTCTTC	CASRPIFSYNEQFF
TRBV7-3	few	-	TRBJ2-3	TGTGCCAGCAGCTTAACCGGCAGACCTACAAGGGATACGCAGTATTTT	CASSLTGRPTRDTQYF
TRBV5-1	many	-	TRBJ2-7	TGCGCCAGCAGCTTGGAGGGAGGATGGGCCTACGAGCAGTACTTC	CASSLEGGWAYEQYF
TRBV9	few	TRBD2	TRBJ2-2	TGTGCCAGCAGCGCGCCCTCCGTACTAGCGGTCTTCACCGGGGAGCTGTTTTTT	CASSAPSVLAVFTGELFF
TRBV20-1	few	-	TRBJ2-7	TGCAGTGCTAGAGATCATAACGTGGCAAACTCCTACGAGCAGTACTTC	CSARDHNVANSYEQYF
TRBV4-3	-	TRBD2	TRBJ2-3	TGCGCCAGCAGCCCAATAGCGGGTAGCACAGATACGCAGTATTTT	CASSPIAGSTDTQYF
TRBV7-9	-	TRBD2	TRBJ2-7	TGTGCCAGCAGCTTAGTTGAGCGGGAGTTCATGATGGACGAGCAGTACTTC	CASSLVEREFMMDEQYF
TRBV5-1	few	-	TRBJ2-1	TGCGCCAGCAGCTTGAGCGGGCCATACAATGAGCAGTTCTTC	CASSLSGPYNEQFF
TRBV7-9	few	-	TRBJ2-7	TGTGCCAGCAGCTCGCCGACAGGACCCTACGAGCAGTACTTC	CASSSPTGPYEQYF
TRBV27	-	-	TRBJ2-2	TGTGCCAGCAGTTTAAAAACAACCCCCGGGGAGCTGTTTTTT	CASSLKTTPGELFF
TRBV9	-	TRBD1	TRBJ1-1	TGTGCCAGCAGCGTAGCGGGACAGGAGAACACTGAAGCTTTCTTT	CASSVAGQENTEAFF
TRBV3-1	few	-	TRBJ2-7	TGTGCCAGCAGCCAAGACCTGGGTACCTACGAGCAGTACTTC	CASSQDLGTYEQYF
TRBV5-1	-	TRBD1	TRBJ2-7	TGCGCCAGCAGCCAGGGACAGGGTGTCAACGAGCAGTACTTC	CASSQGQGVNEQYF